A selection of T cell receptor beta chains follows, all from one sample in a study of T-cell memory formation after mild COVID-19. TCRdb recomputed calls from the 5' RACE reads with MiXCR, one row per CDR3 protein. The sample includes about 250,000 distinct CDR3 sequences, over 15% of them seen just once. Sample: PBMCs or a T cell subset sorted from them (not recorded which). The receptors stem from a man aged 18-30 years who had mild COVID-19 (a few samples of this study predate the infection). Cell type and time point are not known. CDR3s include the opening cysteine and the closing phenylalanine or tryptophan. Fields, in order: J gene, clone size, V gene, D gene, CDR3 protein, CDR3 DNA. A D gene is named only where the DNA matches it firmly. Size tells how often a clone was seen (once, few, many) or the class of an expanded clone, and some rows leave it out.

TRBJ1-1 . TRBV7-2 . CASSTRVFELGAFF TGTGCCAGCAGTACTCGCGTTTTCGAGCTTGGAGCTTTCTTT
TRBJ2-1 . TRBV7-2 . CASSSWGSYNEQFF TGTGCCAGCAGCTCGTGGGGCTCCTACAATGAGCAGTTCTTC
TRBJ2-1 . TRBV24-1 TRBD2 CATSDGGGHEQFF TGTGCCACCAGTGATGGCGGGGGTCATGAGCAGTTCTTC
TRBJ2-2 many TRBV7-9 . CASSLAGNTGELFF TGCGCCAGCAGCTTGGCGGGAAACACCGGGGAGCTGTTTTTT
TRBJ1-2 few TRBV6-2/TRBV6-3 . CASALGGHGYTF TGTGCCAGCGCACTGGGCGGTCATGGCTACACCTTC
TRBJ1-2 many TRBV12-3/TRBV12-4 TRBD1 CASAQGAGYGYTF TGTGCCAGCGCCCAGGGGGCCGGCTATGGCTACACCTTC
TRBJ1-1 few TRBV7-2 . CASSSYVGGTEAFF TGTGCCAGCAGTTCGTATGTCGGAGGCACTGAAGCTTTCTTT
TRBJ2-3 many TRBV18 TRBD1 CASSPDRSTDTQYF TGTGCCAGCTCACCGGACAGGAGCACAGATACGCAGTATTTT
TRBJ2-3 . TRBV7-2 TRBD2 CASSLGPSGATDTQYF TGTGCCAGCAGCTTGGGGCCTAGCGGGGCCACAGATACGCAGTATTTT
TRBJ2-6 . TRBV6-5 . CASSPQFSGANVLTF TGTGCCAGCAGTCCACAGTTCTCTGGGGCCAACGTCCTGACTTTC
TRBJ1-5 . TRBV4-3 . CASSLGENQPQHF TGCGCCAGCAGCCTGGGGGAGAATCAGCCCCAGCATTTT
TRBJ2-3 few TRBV7-2 TRBD1 CASSVDRGDTQYF TGTGCCAGCAGCGTAGACAGGGGAGATACGCAGTATTTT
TRBJ2-3 few TRBV12-3/TRBV12-4 . CASSPQFSGTDTQYF TGTGCCAGCAGTCCACAGTTTTCGGGCACAGATACGCAGTATTTT
TRBJ2-2 . TRBV5-1 . CASSLEGAGWGGELFF TGCGCCAGCAGCTTGGAGGGCGCTGGATGGGGCGGGGAGCTGTTTTTT
TRBJ2-2 . TRBV27 . CASSPQGPNTGELFF TGTGCCAGCAGTCCCCAGGGCCCGAACACCGGGGAGCTGTTTTTT
TRBJ2-7 many TRBV12-3/TRBV12-4 TRBD1 CASSPGTGDEQYF TGTGCCAGCAGCCCCGGGACAGGGGACGAGCAGTACTTC
TRBJ1-3 . TRBV6-5 . CASGNWGDTIYF TGTGCCAGCGGCAATTGGGGCGACACCATATATTTT
TRBJ1-3 many TRBV9 . CASSVDGVTIGGNTIYF TGTGCCAGCAGCGTAGATGGAGTGACTATTGGCGGAAACACCATATATTTT
TRBJ2-7 few TRBV12-3/TRBV12-4 . CASSFYRFGLGDEQYF TGTGCCAGCAGTTTCTACAGGTTTGGGCTCGGGGACGAGCAGTACTTC
TRBJ1-3 few TRBV12-3/TRBV12-4 . CASSLIPTSGNTIYF TGTGCCAGCAGTTTAATTCCAACCTCTGGAAACACCATATATTTT
TRBJ2-7 few TRBV16 . CASSQLLYEQYF TGTGCCAGCAGCCAATTACTCTACGAGCAGTACTTC
TRBJ2-4 . TRBV20-1 . CSAPRNGQGGDIQYF TGCAGTGCTCCTCGGAATGGACAGGGAGGGGACATTCAGTACTTC
TRBJ2-5 . TRBV10-3 . CAISEPGRTWETQYF TGTGCCATCAGTGAGCCTGGTCGAACCTGGGAGACCCAGTACTTC
TRBJ1-2 once TRBV5-1 . CASKAPGRWKNYGYTF TGCGCCAGCAAAGCCCCGGGGCGATGGAAGAACTATGGCTACACCTTC
TRBJ1-1 . TRBV5-1 . CASSFQGLPNTEAFF TGCGCCAGCAGCTTTCAGGGGCTACCGAACACTGAAGCTTTCTTT
TRBJ1-2 few TRBV12-3/TRBV12-4 . CASSLGSGAGYTF TGTGCCAGCAGTTTAGGTTCGGGGGCGGGCTACACCTTC
TRBJ2-3 few TRBV12-5 TRBD2 CASGPSGGSDTQYF TGTGCTAGTGGTCCTAGCGGGGGATCAGATACGCAGTATTTT
TRBJ1-6 . TRBV20-1 . CSAARALDSPLHF TGCAGTGCTGCCAGGGCTTTGGATTCACCCCTCCACTTT
TRBJ2-5 few TRBV5-1 . CASSLGGPTSGRETQYF .
TRBJ1-1 many TRBV5-1 . CASSLRQRETEAFF TGCGCCAGCAGCTTGCGGCAGAGGGAGACTGAAGCTTTCTTT
TRBJ2-1 . TRBV18 . CASSPTATRSHEQFF TGTGCCAGCTCACCTACCGCGACTAGAAGCCATGAGCAGTTCTTC
TRBJ2-1 . TRBV18 . CASSPPTSYNEQFF TGTGCCAGCTCACCACCGACTTCTTACAATGAGCAGTTCTTC
TRBJ1-5 few TRBV5-1 TRBD1 CASSLGQGSNQPQHF TGCGCCAGCAGCTTGGGACAGGGGAGCAATCAGCCCCAGCATTTT
TRBJ1-5 few TRBV6-1 . CATKTGPSNQPQHF TGTGCCACCAAAACAGGGCCCAGCAATCAGCCCCAGCATTTT
TRBJ1-6 few TRBV30 . CAWSGSYNSPLHF TGTGCCTGGAGCGGCTCCTATAATTCACCCCTCCACTTT
TRBJ2-1 few TRBV4-3 TRBD1 CASSQAGQGQHNEQFF TGCGCCAGCAGCCAAGCGGGACAGGGACAGCACAATGAGCAGTTCTTC
TRBJ2-1 many TRBV5-1 TRBD2 CASSAGGLVGEQFF TGCGCCAGCTCAGCGGGGGGGCTAGTAGGTGAGCAGTTCTTC
TRBJ2-2 . TRBV3-1 . CASSQVGLRNTGELFF TGTGCCAGCAGCCAAGTTGGACTTCGGAACACCGGGGAGCTGTTTTTT
TRBJ2-5 . TRBV11-3 . CASSSRRGSETQYF TGTGCCAGCAGCTCCCGCCGGGGATCGGAGACCCAGTACTTC
TRBJ1-1 . TRBV7-9 . CASSSQGLTEAFF TGTGCCAGCAGCTCCCAGGGGCTAACTGAAGCTTTCTTT
TRBJ2-3 few TRBV9 TRBD2 CASSARGGFTDTQYF TGTGCCAGCAGCGCCCGCGGGGGATTCACAGATACGCAGTATTTT
TRBJ2-3 . TRBV7-3 . CASSWESTDTQYF TGTGCCAGCAGCTGGGAATCCACAGATACGCAGTATTTT